The present entry profiles one T cell receptor beta chain with its context. What it binds is unknown. The entirety of the isolated RNA underwent reverse transcription, so expressed TCRB transcripts were sequenced. An average of around 3.9 million reads was obtained for naive, central memory and regulatory T cell samples. TCRdb's copy holds only in-frame clones and misses some; the assay was immunoSEQ multiplex PCR. Among about 230,000 clones listed, approximately 16% were seen once. The sample belongs to a study of beta chain features in type 1 diabetes. Findings and caveats of the study: TCRB CDR3s from Type 1 diabetes patients were moderately but significantly shorter in all four CD4+ subsets. Cells that show high TCR expression could be over-represented by cDNA sequencing. Insertion counts at VDJ junctions were lower in type 1 diabetes patients, who also showed more deletions there.

The CDR3 covers 12 residues. Trimming cost V 3 bases and J 6 bases, with 11 bases left between them. CDR1 is SQVTM, CDR2 ANQGSEA, per germline. The chain carries TRBV29-1 and TRBJ1-2, with a weak D call TRBD1 (5 bases). This sequence originates from a man aged 25-45 years with type 1 diabetes. The sequencing input was naive CD4+ T cells from blood. CDR3 loop: CSVDRQSNGYTF. The DNA of the CDR3 is TGCAGCGTTGACAGACAGTCAAATGGCTACACCTTC.